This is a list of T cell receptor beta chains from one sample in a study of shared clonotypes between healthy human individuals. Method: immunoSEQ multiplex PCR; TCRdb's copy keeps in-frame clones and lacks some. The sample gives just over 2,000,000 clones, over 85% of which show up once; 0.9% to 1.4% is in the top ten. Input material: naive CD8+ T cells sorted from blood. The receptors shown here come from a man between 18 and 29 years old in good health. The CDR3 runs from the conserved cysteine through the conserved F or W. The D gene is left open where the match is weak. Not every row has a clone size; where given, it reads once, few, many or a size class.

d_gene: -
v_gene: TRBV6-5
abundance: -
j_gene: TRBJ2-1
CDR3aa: CASSYSSSEYNEQFF
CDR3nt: TGTGCCAGCAGTTACTCGAGTAGCGAGTACAATGAGCAGTTCTTC

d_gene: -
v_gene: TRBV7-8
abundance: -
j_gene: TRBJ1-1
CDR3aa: CASSQGPNTEAFF
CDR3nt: TGTGCCAGCAGCCAGGGCCCGAACACTGAAGCTTTCTTT

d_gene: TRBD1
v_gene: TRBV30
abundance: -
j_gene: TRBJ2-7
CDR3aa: CAVTGGGNEQYF
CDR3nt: TGTGCCGTAACAGGGGGCGGGAACGAGCAGTACTTC

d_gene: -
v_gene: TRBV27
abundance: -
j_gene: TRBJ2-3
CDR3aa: CASSPHLGEGTDTQYF
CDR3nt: TGTGCCAGCAGTCCCCACCTCGGGGAGGGCACAGATACGCAGTATTTT

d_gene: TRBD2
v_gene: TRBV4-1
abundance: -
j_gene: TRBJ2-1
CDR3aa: CASATSGGAYNEQFF
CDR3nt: TGCGCCAGCGCGACTAGCGGGGGGGCATACAATGAGCAGTTCTTC

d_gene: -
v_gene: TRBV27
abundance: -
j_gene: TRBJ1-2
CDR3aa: CASSISTGFSYGYTF
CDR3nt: TGTGCCAGCAGTATTTCCACAGGGTTCAGCTATGGCTACACCTTC

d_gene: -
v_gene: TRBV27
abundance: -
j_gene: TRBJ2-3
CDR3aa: CASSLLSTVPDTQYF
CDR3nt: TGTGCCAGCAGTTTATTGAGTACGGTGCCCGATACGCAGTATTTT

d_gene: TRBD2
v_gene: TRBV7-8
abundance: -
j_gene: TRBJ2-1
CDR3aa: CASSLGLAGGEVHNEQFF
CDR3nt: TGTGCCAGCAGCTTGGGACTAGCGGGGGGGGAAGTGCACAATGAGCAGTTCTTC

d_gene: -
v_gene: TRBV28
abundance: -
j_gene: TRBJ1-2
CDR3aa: CASSLGGGAYGYTF
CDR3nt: TGTGCCAGCAGTTTAGGTGGGGGTGCCTATGGCTACACCTTC

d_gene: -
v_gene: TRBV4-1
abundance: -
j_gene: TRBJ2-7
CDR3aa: CASSPEEGSTYEQYF
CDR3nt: TGCGCCAGCAGCCCAGAGGAAGGCTCAACCTACGAGCAGTACTTC

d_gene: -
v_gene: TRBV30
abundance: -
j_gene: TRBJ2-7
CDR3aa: CAWSRGKFDNEQYF
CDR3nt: TGTGCCTGGAGCCGCGGGAAGTTCGATAACGAGCAGTACTTC

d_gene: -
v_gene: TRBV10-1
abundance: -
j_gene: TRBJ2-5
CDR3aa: CASSDGRLSGTQYF
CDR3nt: TGCGCCAGCAGTGATGGGCGGCTATCGGGGACCCAGTACTTC

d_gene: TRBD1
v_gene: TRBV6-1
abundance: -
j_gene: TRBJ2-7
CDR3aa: CASNHRGSYEQYF
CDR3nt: TGTGCCAGCAACCACAGGGGCTCCTACGAGCAGTACTTC

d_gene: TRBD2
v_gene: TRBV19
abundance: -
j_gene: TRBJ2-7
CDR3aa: CASSIALAGGPTTYEQYF
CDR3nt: TGTGCCAGTAGTATAGCACTAGCGGGAGGGCCGACCACCTACGAGCAGTACTTC

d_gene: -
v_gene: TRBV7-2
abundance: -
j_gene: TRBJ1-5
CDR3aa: CASSLDFGSNQPQHF
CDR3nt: TGTGCCAGCAGCTTAGATTTCGGGAGCAATCAGCCCCAGCATTTT

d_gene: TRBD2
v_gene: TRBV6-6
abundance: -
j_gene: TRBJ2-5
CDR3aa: CASSYSGGDQETQYF
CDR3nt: TGTGCCAGCAGTTACTCTGGGGGGGACCAAGAGACCCAGTACTTC

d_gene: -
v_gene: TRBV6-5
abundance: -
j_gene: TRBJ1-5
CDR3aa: CASSYRVDQPQHF
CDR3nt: TGTGCCAGCAGTTACCGGGTGGATCAGCCCCAGCATTTT

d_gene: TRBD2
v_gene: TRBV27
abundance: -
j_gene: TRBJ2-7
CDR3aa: CASSPGGLAGGEQYF
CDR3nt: TGTGCCAGCAGCCCCGGGGGGCTAGCGGGTGGCGAGCAGTACTTC

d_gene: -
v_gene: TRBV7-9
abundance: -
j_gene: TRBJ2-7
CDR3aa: CASSLAFHTQYHEQYF
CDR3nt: TGTGCCAGCAGCTTAGCCTTTCACACGCAGTACCACGAGCAGTACTTC

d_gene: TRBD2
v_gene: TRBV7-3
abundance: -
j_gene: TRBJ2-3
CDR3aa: CASSPGLAEHSGSTDTQYF
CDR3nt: TGTGCCAGCAGCCCGGGACTAGCGGAGCATTCGGGTAGCACGGATACGCAGTATTTT

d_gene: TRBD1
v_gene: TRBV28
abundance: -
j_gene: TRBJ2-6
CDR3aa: CASSTDTTGERTGANVLTF
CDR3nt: TGTGCCAGCAGTACAGATACCACAGGGGAAAGGACTGGGGCCAACGTCCTGACTTTC

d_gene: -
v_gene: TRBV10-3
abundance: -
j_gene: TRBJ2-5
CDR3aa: CAISDTGTLYQETQYF
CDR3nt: TGTGCCATCAGTGATACGGGAACCTTATACCAAGAGACCCAGTACTTC

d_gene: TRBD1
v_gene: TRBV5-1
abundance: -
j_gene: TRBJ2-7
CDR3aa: CASRPGQGEWSYEQYF
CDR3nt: TGCGCCAGCAGACCAGGACAGGGAGAATGGTCCTACGAGCAGTACTTC

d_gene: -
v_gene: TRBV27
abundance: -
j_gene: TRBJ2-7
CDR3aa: CASSLTSAGSYEQYF
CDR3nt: TGTGCCAGCAGTTTAACATCGGCAGGGTCCTACGAGCAGTACTTC

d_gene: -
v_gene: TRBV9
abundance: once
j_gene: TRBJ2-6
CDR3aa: CASSRDTENSGANVLTF
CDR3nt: TGTGCCAGCAGCCGGGACACTGAAAACTCTGGGGCCAACGTCCTGACTTTC

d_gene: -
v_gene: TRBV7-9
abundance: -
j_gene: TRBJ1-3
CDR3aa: CASSLVPDSDSGNTIYF
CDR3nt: TGTGCCAGCAGCTTAGTTCCCGACTCGGACTCTGGAAACACCATATATTTT

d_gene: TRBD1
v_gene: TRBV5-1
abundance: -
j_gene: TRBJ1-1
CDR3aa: CASSLHGQGESTEAFF
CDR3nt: TGCGCCAGCAGCCTTCACGGACAGGGAGAGTCCACTGAAGCTTTCTTT

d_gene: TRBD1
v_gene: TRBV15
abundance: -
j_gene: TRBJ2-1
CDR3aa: CATSLGQGYEQFF
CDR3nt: TGTGCCACCAGCCTTGGACAGGGCTATGAGCAGTTCTTC

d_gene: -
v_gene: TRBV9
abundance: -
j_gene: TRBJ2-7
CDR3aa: CASSSGLGAGLEQYF
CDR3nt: TGTGCCAGCAGTTCGGGGTTGGGAGCGGGTTTGGAGCAGTACTTC

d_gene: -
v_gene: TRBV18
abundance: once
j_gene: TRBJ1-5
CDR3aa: CASSPPEYHQPQHF
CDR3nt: TGTGCCAGCTCACCACCGGAATACCATCAGCCCCAGCATTTT

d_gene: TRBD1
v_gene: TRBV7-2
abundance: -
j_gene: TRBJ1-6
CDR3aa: CASSRDRGPLNSPLHF
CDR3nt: TGTGCCAGCAGCCGCGACAGGGGGCCCCTTAATTCACCCCTCCACTTT

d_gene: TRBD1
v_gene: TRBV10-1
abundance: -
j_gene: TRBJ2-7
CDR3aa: CASPRDRGYEQYF
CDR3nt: TGCGCCAGCCCCCGGGACAGGGGTTACGAGCAGTACTTC

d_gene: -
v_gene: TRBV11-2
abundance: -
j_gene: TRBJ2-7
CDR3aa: CASSLGTRAYEQYF
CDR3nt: TGTGCCAGCAGCTTAGGGACGCGGGCCTACGAGCAGTACTTC

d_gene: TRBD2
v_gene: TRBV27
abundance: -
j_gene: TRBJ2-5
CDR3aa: CASSLRGEQETQYF
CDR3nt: TGTGCCAGCAGTTTACGGGGGGAACAAGAGACCCAGTACTTC

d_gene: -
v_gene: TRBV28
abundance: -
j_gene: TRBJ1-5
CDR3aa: CASSFLYSNQPQHF
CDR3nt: TGTGCCAGCAGTTTCCTATATAGCAATCAGCCCCAGCATTTT

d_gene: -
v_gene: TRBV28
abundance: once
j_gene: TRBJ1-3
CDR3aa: CASSLWGAGNTIYF
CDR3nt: TGTGCCAGCAGTTTATGGGGGGCTGGAAACACCATATATTTT

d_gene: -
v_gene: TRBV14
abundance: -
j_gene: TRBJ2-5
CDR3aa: CASSQEVGKETQYF
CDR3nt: TGTGCCAGCAGCCAAGAGGTGGGGAAAGAGACCCAGTACTTC

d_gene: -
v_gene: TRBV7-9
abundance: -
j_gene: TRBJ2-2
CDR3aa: CASSQTEIGELFF
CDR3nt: TGTGCCAGCAGCCAAACCGAGATCGGGGAGCTGTTTTTT

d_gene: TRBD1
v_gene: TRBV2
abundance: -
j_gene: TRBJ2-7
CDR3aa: CARSTHPGQAFEQYF
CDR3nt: TGTGCCAGGAGCACCCACCCGGGACAGGCTTTCGAGCAGTACTTC

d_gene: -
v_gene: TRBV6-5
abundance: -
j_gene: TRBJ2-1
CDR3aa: CASSFNGNEQFF
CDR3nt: TGTGCCAGCAGTTTTAACGGCAATGAGCAGTTCTTC

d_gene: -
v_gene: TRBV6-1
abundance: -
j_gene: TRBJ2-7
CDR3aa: CASSAGMPAYEQYF
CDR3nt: TGTGCCAGCAGTGCGGGGATGCCGGCCTACGAGCAGTACTTC

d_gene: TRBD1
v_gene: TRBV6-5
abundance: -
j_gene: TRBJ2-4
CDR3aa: CASSGTGDNIQYF
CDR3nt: TGTGCCAGCAGCGGGACAGGGGATAACATTCAGTACTTC